These 32 T cell receptor beta chains were all obtained from the same sample, sequenced in a study of blood T cell repertoires in COVID-19. The data were produced by immunoSEQ multiplex PCR, yet TCRdb's version contains in-frame clones alone and is incomplete. The sample contains 120,000 to 150,000 clones, around 80% of which appear only once. Sequences were obtained from peripheral blood. These receptors came from a human donor with acute or convalescent COVID-19. The donor label of this sample is uncertain.

The chain combines TRBV6-2 or TRBV6-3 with TRBJ2-4; 8 bases align to TRBD1. CDR1 and CDR2 from the germline V gene are MNHEY and SVGEGT. This CDR3 has 16 amino acids. J lost 1 base, V lost 4 bases, and 6 bases had no gene match. The CDR3 loop is CASSSGGAVAKNIQYF. The DNA for the CDR3 is TGTGCCAGCAGTTCAGGGGGCGCGGTGGCCAAAAACATTCAGTACTTC.

The rearrangement uses TRBV30 and TRBJ1-2; D is undetermined. V was shortened by 2 bases and J by 3 bases, with 19 bases between the two germline ends. Germline V CDR1 and CDR2: GTSNPN, SVGIG (reference sequence). The CDR3 extends over 16 amino acids. The CDR3 nucleotides are TGTGCCTGGAGTTTGAACAGATACTACGGGGACTATGGCTACACCTTC. Translated, it gives CAWSLNRYYGDYGYTF.

DNA for the CDR3: TGTGCCAGTAGCTCGGACAGGGGCTATTATGGCTACACCTTC. Its protein product is CASSSDRGYYGYTF. This rearrangement joins TRBV19 to TRBJ1-2; 9 bases agree with TRBD1. V trimming: 6 bases; J trimming: 5 bases; junction bases outside the gene matches: 7. The germline V gene has CDR1 LNHDA and CDR2 SQIVND (reference sequence). This CDR3 has 14 amino acids.

This clone was detected a few times. The V and J genes are TRBV6-5 and TRBJ1-6, with D tentatively TRBD1 (5 bases). In germline, CDR1 is MNHEY, CDR2 SVGAGI. With 7 bases removed from V and 10 bases from J, the gap between germline ends came to 11 bases. The CDR3 sequence is 12 residues long. The CDR3 DNA reads as TGTGCCAGCACCAGCGGGGACTCACCCCTCCACTTT. Translation: CASTSGDSPLHF.

This clone was observed a handful of times. The chain links TRBV6-6 to TRBJ2-2; the D gene is possibly TRBD2 (6 bases). The V gene's germline CDR1 is MNHNY and CDR2 SVGAGI (reference sequence). The CDR3 length is 17 residues. V was pared by 5 bases and J by 3 bases, with 19 bases between. This CDR3 reads CASSPRYGTSDTGELFF. DNA for the CDR3: TGTGCCAGCAGTCCTCGCTATGGGACTTCAGACACCGGGGAGCTGTTTTTT.

The chain is built from TRBV7-2 and TRBJ2-7; D is possibly TRBD1 (6 bases). This CDR3 region has 12 residues. Germline V CDR1 and CDR2: SGHTA, FQGNSA. Trimming took 3 bases from V and 6 from J, leaving 9 bases between them. The CDR3 DNA sequence: TGTGCCAGCAGCTTTAGGGGGTTCGAGCAGTACTTC. This encodes CASSFRGFEQYF.

This clone was seen once. V gene TRBV11-2 combines with J gene TRBJ2-5; TRBD2 aligns across 8 bases. Per the germline V gene, CDR1 is SGHAT and CDR2 is FQNNGV. The CDR3 is 16 amino acids. V was clipped by 3 bases and J by 2 bases; unmatched bases: 8. DNA of the CDR3: TGTGCCAGCAGCTTCGGGGGGGCCGTAGTTCAAGAGACCCAGTACTTC. The encoded protein is CASSFGGAVVQETQYF.

The rearrangement uses TRBV19 and TRBJ1-5; D not certain. Germline V gene data show CDR1 as LNHDA and CDR2 as SQIVND (reference sequence). The ends were cut back, 5 bases at V and 0 bases at J, with 8 bases in the middle. The length of the CDR3 is 14 residues. CDR3 residues: CASSQVFSNQPQHF. The CDR3 DNA reads TGTGCCAGTAGTCAGGTTTTTAGCAATCAGCCCCAGCATTTT.

This chain uses TRBV27 with TRBJ1-2; D might be TRBD1 (6 bases). This CDR3 spans 14 amino acids. Trimming removed 6 bases from V and 5 bases from J, with 16 bases in between. Germline lookup yields CDR1 MNHEY and CDR2 SMNVEV (reference sequence). CDR3 nucleotides: TGTGCCAGCAGCTGGGCCAGGGGAAGTTATGGCTACACCTTC. As protein: CASSWARGSYGYTF.

Points on this clone: Other DNA variants within this sample encode the same CDR3. The chain is built from TRBV5-6 and TRBJ2-5; TRBD1 agrees at 9 bases. Germline V lookup: CDR1 SGHDT, CDR2 YYEEEE. The CDR3 length is 14 residues. Unmatched junction bases numbered 3, after V lost 1 base and J lost 5 bases. CDR3 sequence reads: CASSLTGGGETQYF. The CDR3 DNA sequence: TGTGCCAGCAGCTTGACAGGGGGCGGGGAGACCCAGTACTTC.

With respect to this clone: An end of the junction does not agree with germline; a read error may underlie this. This chain joins TRBV2 and TRBJ1-5; 7 positions agree with TRBD1. The V gene's germline CDR1 is SNHLY and CDR2 FYNNEI. The length of the CDR3 is 14 residues. CDR3 DNA: TGTGCCAGCAGTGACCGGGACAGCACTCAGCCCCAGCATTTT. Translation gives CASSDRDSTQPQHF.

The chain has TRBV2 and TRBJ2-1, with D unclear. The germline V gene encodes CDR1 SNHLY and CDR2 FYNNEI. The CDR3 contains 12 residues. The ends were cut back, 4 bases at V and 9 bases at J, with 10 bases in the middle. The CDR3 protein is CASSGEYGEQFF. The CDR3 DNA sequence: TGTGCCAGCAGTGGAGAGTACGGTGAGCAGTTCTTC.

CDR3 nucleotides: TGTGCCAGTAGTCCCCATAACACCGGGGAGCTGTTTTTT. It encodes CASSPHNTGELFF. This chain uses TRBV19 with TRBJ2-2, with D unresolved. V was trimmed by 5 bases and J by 2 bases, leaving 6 bases between them. The germline V gene has CDR1 LNHDA and CDR2 SQIVND (reference sequence). CDR3 length: 13 amino acids.

V and J are TRBV6-5 and TRBJ2-5; tentative D call: TRBD1 (7 bases). Looked up from germline, CDR1 is MNHEY and CDR2 is SVGAGI. With 6 bases removed from V and 5 bases from J, the gap between germline ends came to 13 bases. This CDR3 spans 13 amino acids. The CDR3 region has the DNA TGTGCCAGCAGGACAGGGAGGTGGGAGACCCAGTACTTC. This gives the protein CASRTGRWETQYF.

This clone was seen a handful of times. CDR3 region: CASSYFSGTGRNEQFF. The CDR3 nucleotides are TGTGCCAGCAGTTACTTCTCGGGTACAGGACGCAATGAGCAGTTCTTC. The chain combines TRBV6-5 with TRBJ2-1; possibly TRBD1 for D (5 bases). The germline gives CDR1 MNHEY, CDR2 SVGAGI. The CDR3 is made up of 16 amino acids. Trimming removed 1 base from V and 6 bases from J, with 16 bases in between.

V gene TRBV9 combines with J gene TRBJ1-2; tentative D call: TRBD1 (6 bases). Per the germline V gene, CDR1 is SGDLS and CDR2 is YYNGEE. This CDR3 spans 13 amino acids. V was trimmed by 7 bases and J by 2 bases, leaving 12 bases between them. DNA for the CDR3: TGTGCCAGCTCCTCCGGGACAAACTATGGCTACACCTTC. Its translation is CASSSGTNYGYTF.

This clone was observed a few times. The chain has TRBV19 and TRBJ2-2, with 7 bases identical to TRBD1. There are 18 residues in the CDR3. J lost 5 bases, V lost 1 base, and 13 bases had no gene match. Per germline, CDR1 LNHDA and CDR2 SQIVND (reference sequence). CDR3 loop: CASSIGVLGTENTGELFF. The CDR3 DNA is TGTGCCAGTAGTATAGGCGTCTTAGGGACAGAGAATACCGGGGAGCTGTTTTTT.

This clone was observed a handful of times. This chain connects TRBV9 to TRBJ1-6, with TRBD1 identical over 10 bases. The germline CDR1 and CDR2 sequences are SGDLS and YYNGEE. V was clipped by 4 bases and J by 8 bases; unmatched bases: 3. This CDR3 spans 14 amino acids. The CDR3 reads CASSIGTGDSPLHF. CDR3 DNA: TGTGCCAGCAGCATAGGGACAGGGGATTCACCCCTCCACTTT. The full variable domain, in which reference TRBV9 and TRBJ1-6 provide the parts outside the CDR3, is DSGVTQTPKHLITATGQRVTLRCSPRSGDLSVYWYQQSLDQGLQFLIQYYNGEERAKGNILERFSAQQFPDLHSELNLSSLELGDSALYFCASSIGTGDSPLHFGNGTRLTVT.

The chain carries TRBV6-1 and TRBJ1-1; 8 bases map to TRBD1. With 3 bases clipped from V and 5 bases from J, the junction kept 5 bases outside the gene matches. The CDR3 sequence is 14 residues long. The germline CDR1 and CDR2 sequences are MNHNS and SASEGT. CDR3 region: CASSDPGGQTEAFF. DNA of the CDR3: TGTGCCAGCAGTGATCCAGGGGGCCAAACTGAAGCTTTCTTT.

This clone has a single count. The genes are TRBV19 and TRBJ2-1, with D tentatively TRBD2 (5 bases). The V end lost 2 bases, the J end lost 5 bases, and 10 bases lay between the germline ends. CDR1 is LNHDA and CDR2 is SQIVND in the germline V gene (reference sequence). CDR3 size: 14 residues. The CDR3 loop is CASSIWLAHNEQFF. The CDR3 DNA sequence: TGTGCCAGTAGTATATGGCTAGCCCACAATGAGCAGTTCTTC.

V and J are TRBV11-1 and TRBJ1-2; 11 nucleotides align to TRBD1. J lost 3 bases, V lost 4 bases, and 1 base had no gene match. Per the germline V gene, CDR1 is SGHAT and CDR2 is FQDESV (reference sequence). The CDR3 consists of 14 residues. Here the CDR3 reads CASSSGQGDYGYTF. The CDR3 coding sequence is TGTGCCAGCAGCTCGGGACAGGGGGACTATGGCTACACCTTC.

The chain uses TRBV15 and TRBJ1-4; D not certain. This CDR3 region has 15 residues. Looked up from germline, CDR1 is LNHNV and CDR2 is YYDKDF (reference sequence). V was trimmed by 1 base and J by 4 bases, leaving 10 bases between them. CDR3 DNA sequence: TGTGCCACCAGCAGAGTGCGGAGTATTAATGAAAAACTGTTTTTT. Amino acids: CATSRVRSINEKLFF.

The chain links TRBV7-9 to TRBJ1-2, with D uncertain. With 3 bases removed from V and 8 bases from J, the gap between germline ends came to 19 bases. The CDR3 has 15 amino acids. CDR1 and CDR2 from the germline V gene are SEHNR and FQNEAQ (reference sequence). The CDR3 sequence: CASSLIKRVVGGYTF. The CDR3 coding sequence is TGTGCCAGCAGCTTGATCAAGAGGGTAGTAGGGGGCTACACCTTC.

The gene calls are TRBV9 and TRBJ1-5; the match to TRBD1 covers 9 bases. Trimming at V came to 3 bases and at J to 0 bases, leaving 1 base not matched to a gene. The CDR3 has 15 amino acids. Germline V lookup: CDR1 SGDLS, CDR2 YYNGEE. CDR3: CASSEGQGSNQPQHF. The CDR3 DNA is TGTGCCAGCAGCGAGGGACAGGGTAGCAATCAGCCCCAGCATTTT.

The chain joins TRBV12-3 or TRBV12-4 to TRBJ1-1; no clear D gene. V was shortened by 5 bases and J by 4 bases, with 11 bases between the two germline ends. This CDR3 region has 13 residues. CDR3 in DNA: TGTGCCAGCAGTCTCCATGGCCCCACTGAAGCTTTCTTT. It translates to CASSLHGPTEAFF.

The rearrangement links TRBV19 to TRBJ1-5; no clear D gene. The V end lost 2 bases, the J end lost 0 bases, and 8 bases lay between the germline ends. Germline V lookup: CDR1 LNHDA, CDR2 SQIVND (reference sequence). The CDR3 covers 15 residues. The CDR3 DNA is TGTGCCAGTAGTATAAGAGGAGTTAGCAATCAGCCCCAGCATTTT. Translated: CASSIRGVSNQPQHF. Drawing the rest from reference TRBV19 and TRBJ1-5, the complete variable domain is DGGITQSPKYLFRKEGQNVTLSCEQNLNHDAMYWYRQDPGQGLRLIYYSQIVNDFQKGDIAEGYSVSREKKESFPLTVTSAQKNPTAFYLCASSIRGVSNQPQHFGDGTRLSIL.

A word on this clone: The identical CDR3 is also encoded by other nucleotide sequences in the sample. The rearrangement uses TRBV19 and TRBJ1-4, with TRBD1 matching over 8 bases. CDR3 length equals 14 residues. Germline assignment: CDR1 LNHDA and CDR2 SQIVND (reference sequence). The junction had 5 bases not matched to a gene; V was cut back by 3 bases and J by 8 bases. CDR3 nucleotides: TGTGCCAGTAGTATCGGGCGGGACAGGGAAAAACTGTTTTTT. This codes for CASSIGRDREKLFF.

V gene TRBV7-9 combines with J gene TRBJ1-2; 7 nucleotides line up with TRBD1. V gave up 4 bases and J gave up 4 bases; unmatched junction bases: 12. CDR3 length: 16 amino acids. Germline CDR1 reads SEHNR; CDR2 reads FQNEAQ (reference sequence). CDR3 DNA sequence: TGTGCCAGCAGCTCCACCGGGACAGCCCCATTCTATGGCTACACCTTC. It translates to CASSSTGTAPFYGYTF.

The chain links TRBV19 to TRBJ1-1, with 7 bases matching TRBD1. The CDR3 is 14 amino acids. With 3 bases clipped from V and 6 bases from J, the junction kept 7 bases outside the gene matches. The V gene's germline CDR1 is LNHDA and CDR2 SQIVND (reference sequence). Written as DNA, the CDR3 is TGTGCCAGTAGTATCAACAGGGGAGCGTCTGAAGCTTTCTTT. Translated, it gives CASSINRGASEAFF. The whole variable domain, remainder taken from reference TRBV19 and TRBJ1-1, is DGGITQSPKYLFRKEGQNVTLSCEQNLNHDAMYWYRQDPGQGLRLIYYSQIVNDFQKGDIAEGYSVSREKKESFPLTVTSAQKNPTAFYLCASSINRGASEAFFGQGTRLTVV.

For the CDR3, the DNA is TGTGCCAGCAGCTCGCAGGACAGGCCCACCGGGGAGCTGTTTTTT. The encoded protein is CASSSQDRPTGELFF. The chain recombines TRBV5-6 with TRBJ2-2, with 7 positions matching TRBD1. Unmatched junction bases numbered 6, after V lost 3 bases and J lost 4 bases. CDR1 and CDR2 from the germline V gene are SGHDT and YYEEEE. The CDR3 covers 15 residues. The full variable domain, rest sourced from reference TRBV5-6 and TRBJ2-2, is DAGVTQSPTHLIKTRGQQVTLRCSPKSGHDTVSWYQQALGQGPQFIFQYYEEEERQRGNFPDRFSGHQFPNYSSELNVNALLLGDSALYLCASSSQDRPTGELFFGEGSRLTVL.

In DNA form, the CDR3 reads TGTGCCAGCAGCCGGACTAGCGGGGGCTGGGCAGATACGCAGTATTTT. It specifies CASSRTSGGWADTQYF. The chain uses TRBV7-9 and TRBJ2-3; 13 bases fit TRBD2. V shed 5 bases, J shed 4 bases, and the junction held 6 bases outside the gene matches. This CDR3 has 16 amino acids. CDR1 SEHNR and CDR2 FQNEAQ come from the germline V gene (reference sequence).

The gene calls are TRBV2 and TRBJ1-1, with a weak D call TRBD1 (6 bases). The CDR3 is 14 residues long. Germline V lookup: CDR1 SNHLY, CDR2 FYNNEI. V lost 3 bases and J 1 base, leaving 9 bases between the germline ends. This CDR3 is CASSDQGQNTEAFF. CDR3 coding DNA: TGTGCCAGCAGTGATCAGGGACAGAACACTGAAGCTTTCTTT.